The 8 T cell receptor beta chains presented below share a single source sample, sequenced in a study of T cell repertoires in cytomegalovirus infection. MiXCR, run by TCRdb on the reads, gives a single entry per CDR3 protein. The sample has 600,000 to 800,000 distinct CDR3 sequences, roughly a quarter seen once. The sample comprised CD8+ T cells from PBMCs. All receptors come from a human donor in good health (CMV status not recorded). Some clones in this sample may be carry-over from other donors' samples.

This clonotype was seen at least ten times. In DNA, the CDR3 is TGTGCCAGCAGCTACGCACCAAGCGGGGGTAAAATCTACGAGCAGTACTTC. It is translated as CASSYAPSGGKIYEQYF. V and J are TRBV7-6 and TRBJ2-7, with 8 bases identical to TRBD2. Germline V gives CDR1 SGHVS, CDR2 FNYEAQ. V lost 4 bases and J lost 3; bases outside the gene matches: 14. This CDR3 spans 17 amino acids.

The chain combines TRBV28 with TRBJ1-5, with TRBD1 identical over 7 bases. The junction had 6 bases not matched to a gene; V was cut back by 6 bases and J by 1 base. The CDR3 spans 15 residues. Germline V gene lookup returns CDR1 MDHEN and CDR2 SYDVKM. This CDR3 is CASSVLQGSNQPQHF. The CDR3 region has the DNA TGTGCCAGCAGCGTACTACAGGGGAGCAATCAGCCCCAGCATTTT. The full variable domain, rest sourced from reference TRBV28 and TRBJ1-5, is DVKVTQSSRYLVKRTGEKVFLECVQDMDHENMFWYRQDPGLGLRLIYFSYDVKMKEKGDIPEGYSVSREKKERFSLILESASTNQTSMYLCASSVLQGSNQPQHFGDGTRLSIL.

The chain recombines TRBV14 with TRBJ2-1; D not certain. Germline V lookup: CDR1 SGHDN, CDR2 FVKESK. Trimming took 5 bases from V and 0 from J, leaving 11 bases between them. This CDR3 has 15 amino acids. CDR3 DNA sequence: TGTGCCAGCAGCTTCGGGCGTAACTCCTACAATGAGCAGTTCTTC. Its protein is CASSFGRNSYNEQFF.

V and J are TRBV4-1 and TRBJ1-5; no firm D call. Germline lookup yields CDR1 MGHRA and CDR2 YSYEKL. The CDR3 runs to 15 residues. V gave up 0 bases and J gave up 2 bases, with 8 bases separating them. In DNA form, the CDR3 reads TGCGCCAGCAGCCAAGATGGGGAGGGCAATCAGCCCCAGCATTTT. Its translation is CASSQDGEGNQPQHF.

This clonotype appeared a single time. For the CDR3, the DNA is TGTGCCAGCAGCGTAGAGTTCGGCAGGGACGGTGAAAAACTGTTTTTT. It codes for CASSVEFGRDGEKLFF. The chain combines TRBV9 with TRBJ1-4, with a tentative D call TRBD1 (5 bases). V dropped 0 bases and J dropped 7 bases, with 16 bases sitting between them. The CDR3 extends over 16 amino acids. Germline V CDR1 and CDR2: SGDLS, YYNGEE.

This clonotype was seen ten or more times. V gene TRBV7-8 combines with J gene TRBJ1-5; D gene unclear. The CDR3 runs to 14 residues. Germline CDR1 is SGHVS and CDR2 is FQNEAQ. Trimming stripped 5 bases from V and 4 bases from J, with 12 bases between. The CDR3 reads CASSQGRYNQPQHF. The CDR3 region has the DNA TGTGCCAGCAGCCAAGGACGCTATAATCAGCCCCAGCATTTT.

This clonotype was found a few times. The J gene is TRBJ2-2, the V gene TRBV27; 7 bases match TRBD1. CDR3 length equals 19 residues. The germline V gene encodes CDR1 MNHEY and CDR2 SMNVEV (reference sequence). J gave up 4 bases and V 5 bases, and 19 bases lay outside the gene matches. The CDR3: CASSPYPSLTGSITGELFF. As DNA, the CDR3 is TGTGCCAGCAGTCCATACCCTTCTTTGACAGGGTCTATCACCGGGGAGCTGTTTTTT.

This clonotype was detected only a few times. Here the CDR3 DNA reads TGTGCCAGCCGGAAGGACTTTAGCACAGATACGCAGTATTTT. Translating it yields CASRKDFSTDTQYF. The rearrangement uses TRBV28 and TRBJ2-3; D perhaps matches TRBD2 (5 bases). V dropped 8 bases and J dropped 0 bases, with 12 bases sitting between them. The CDR3 is made up of 14 amino acids. The germline gives CDR1 MDHEN, CDR2 SYDVKM.